The 20 T cell receptor beta chains presented below share a single source sample, sequenced in a study of blood T cell repertoires in COVID-19. TCRdb's copy holds only in-frame clones and misses some; the assay was immunoSEQ multiplex PCR. Here the sample spans a few hundred thousand clones, around 86% being singletons. The sequencing sample was made of peripheral blood. The receptors shown here come from a human donor in a cohort sampled during active COVID-19.

V gene TRBV7-9 combines with J gene TRBJ1-1; 7 bases line up with TRBD1. J was trimmed by 3 bases and V by 0 bases; bases with no gene match: 1. Germline CDR1 and CDR2: SEHNR and FQNEAQ (reference sequence). The CDR3 runs 14 residues. The CDR3 region is CASSLAQGDTEAFF. CDR3 bases: TGTGCCAGCAGCTTAGCGCAGGGGGACACTGAAGCTTTCTTT. Complete variable domain (other parts from reference TRBV7-9 and TRBJ1-1): DTGVSQNPRHKITKRGQNVTFRCDPISEHNRLYWYRQTLGQGPEFLTYFQNEAQLEKSRLLSDRFSAERPKGSFSTLEIQRTEQGDSAMYLCASSLAQGDTEAFFGQGTRLTVV.

The V gene is TRBV7-2, the J gene TRBJ1-1, with 9 nucleotides matching TRBD1. Germline V gene data show CDR1 as SGHTA and CDR2 as FQGNSA. With V trimmed by 5 bases and J by 3 bases, 10 bases remained unmatched. The CDR3 loop spans 16 amino acids. CDR3 sequence: CASSGQGWDVDTEAFF. CDR3 nucleotide sequence: TGTGCCAGCAGCGGACAGGGGTGGGATGTGGACACTGAAGCTTTCTTT.

The V and J genes are TRBV20-1 and TRBJ2-1; D is perhaps TRBD2 (5 bases). The CDR3 loop spans 13 amino acids. The germline V gene encodes CDR1 DFQATT and CDR2 SNEGSKA (reference sequence). V lost 3 bases to trimming and J lost 0 bases, with 6 bases between them. CDR3 loop: CSASGSSYNEQFF. The CDR3, as DNA: TGCAGTGCTAGTGGGAGCTCCTACAATGAGCAGTTCTTC.

The chain combines TRBV25-1 with TRBJ2-1, with D perhaps TRBD2 (5 bases). V was shortened by 3 bases and J by 9 bases, with 9 bases between the two germline ends. In germline, CDR1 is MGHDK, CDR2 SYGVNS. The CDR3 is 12 residues long. The CDR3 sequence: CASSEGAAEQFF. CDR3 in DNA: TGTGCCAGCAGTGAGGGAGCAGCTGAGCAGTTCTTC. The full variable domain, completed using reference TRBV25-1 and TRBJ2-1, is EADIYQTPRYLVIGTGKKITLECSQTMGHDKMYWYQQDPGMELHLIHYSYGVNSTEKGDLSSESTVSRIRTEHFPLTLESARPSHTSQYLCASSEGAAEQFFGPGTRLTVL.

The chain is built from TRBV4-3 and TRBJ2-7; 7 bases fit TRBD2. Trimming removed 0 bases from V and 2 bases from J; junction bases left unmatched: 16. This CDR3 is built from 19 residues. CDR1 is LGHNA, CDR2 YSLEER, per germline. The CDR3 sequence: CASSQDYPPSGITTYEQYF. The CDR3, as DNA: TGCGCCAGCAGCCAAGATTACCCCCCCAGCGGGATAACAACCTACGAGCAGTACTTC.

The rearrangement joins TRBV5-1 to TRBJ2-7; D unresolved. CDR1 and CDR2 (germline): SGHRS, YFSETQ. V dropped 0 bases and J dropped 7 bases, with 17 bases sitting between them. The CDR3 spans 15 residues. The CDR3 reads CASSLEVTRPPEQYF. DNA for the CDR3: TGCGCCAGCAGCTTGGAAGTGACCAGGCCTCCGGAGCAGTACTTC.

This clone was detected a few times. This rearrangement joins TRBV19 to TRBJ1-6; TRBD1 matches 9 bases. CDR3 length: 17 residues. Germline CDR1 reads LNHDA; CDR2 reads SQIVND (reference sequence). V trimming: 5 bases; J trimming: 6 bases; junction bases outside the gene matches: 11. The CDR3 sequence is CASSGSPGQGFNSPLHF. Written as DNA, the CDR3 is TGTGCCAGTAGTGGATCACCGGGACAGGGTTTTAATTCACCCCTCCACTTT.

The chain combines TRBV15 with TRBJ2-2, with 8 bases aligning to TRBD1. V lost 3 bases and J lost 5; bases outside the gene matches: 5. Germline lookup yields CDR1 LNHNV and CDR2 YYDKDF (reference sequence). This CDR3 has 15 amino acids. CDR3 sequence reads: CATSRKTGETGELFF. In DNA, the CDR3 is TGTGCCACCAGCAGGAAGACAGGGGAAACCGGGGAGCTGTTTTTT.

This sequence joins TRBV6-5 and TRBJ1-5; TRBD1 aligns across 7 bases. Germline values: CDR1 MNHEY, CDR2 SVGAGI. Trimming removed 5 bases from V and 1 base from J; junction bases left unmatched: 2. The CDR3 runs to 14 residues. The CDR3 DNA is TGTGCCAGCAGTACAGGGGAGAGCAATCAGCCCCAGCATTTT. This translates into CASSTGESNQPQHF.

This rearrangement joins TRBV28 to TRBJ2-3; TRBD2 matches at 14 bases. The CDR3 is made up of 15 amino acids. Trimming at V came to 4 bases and at J to 8 bases, leaving 5 bases not matched to a gene. From germline, CDR1 is MDHEN and CDR2 SYDVKM. The CDR3 loop reads CASSYGTSGRGTQYF. In nucleotides, the CDR3 is TGTGCCAGCAGTTACGGGACTAGCGGGAGAGGTACGCAGTATTTT.

The DNA for the CDR3 is TGTGCCAGCAGACCCACCGGGACTAGCGGGAAACGTCCCGGGGAGCTGTTTTTT. Translating it yields CASRPTGTSGKRPGELFF. The rearrangement links TRBV3-1 (or the pseudogene TRBV3-2) to TRBJ2-2, with 13 bases that match TRBD2. The germline V gene encodes CDR1 LGHDT and CDR2 YNNKEL (reference sequence). CDR3 length: 18 residues. V dropped 6 bases and J dropped 6; count of bases not matched to a gene: 13.

The chain joins TRBV24-1 to TRBJ1-2; TRBD1 agrees at 10 bases. V lost 7 bases to trimming and J lost 0 bases; unmatched junction nucleotides: 13. Germline V CDR1 and CDR2: KGHDR, SFDVKD. CDR3 length equals 18 residues. DNA for the CDR3: TGTGCCACCAGCGAAACTCCGGGACAGGGGTCAGCTAACTATGGCTACACCTTC. Amino acids: CATSETPGQGSANYGYTF.

The chain has TRBV25-1 and TRBJ2-7, with TRBD1 identical over 7 bases. This CDR3 spans 17 amino acids. Germline CDR1 is MGHDK and CDR2 is SYGVNS. V lost 1 base and J lost 0; bases outside the gene matches: 9. The CDR3 is CASSESETGLTSYEQYF. CDR3 DNA: TGTGCCAGCAGTGAATCGGAGACAGGGCTTACCTCCTACGAGCAGTACTTC.

The chain combines TRBV7-2 with TRBJ2-5, with D possibly TRBD2 on 6 matching bases. CDR1 SGHTA and CDR2 FQGNSA come from the germline V gene. The V end lost 2 bases, the J end lost 4 bases, and 14 bases lay between the germline ends. The CDR3 covers 15 residues. In DNA, the CDR3 is TGTGCCAGCAGCTTACACGGGAGCTTCGGAGAGACCCAGTACTTC. Translation: CASSLHGSFGETQYF.

This sequence joins TRBV30 and TRBJ2-6; the D is unclear. V was shortened by 2 bases and J by 0 bases, with 8 bases between the two germline ends. Germline V CDR1 and CDR2: GTSNPN, SVGIG (reference sequence). The CDR3 runs to 15 residues. CDR3 bases: TGTGCCTGGAGTCGTAAGCCCTCTGGGGCCAACGTCCTGACTTTC. Protein sequence: CAWSRKPSGANVLTF. Full variable domain (remainder filled in from reference TRBV30 and TRBJ2-6): SQTIHQWPATLVQPVGSPLSLECTVEGTSNPNLYWYRQAAGRGLQLLFYSVGIGQISSEVPQNLSASRPQDRQFILSSKKLLLSDSGFYLCAWSRKPSGANVLTFGAGSRLTVL.

The chain has TRBV28 and TRBJ2-1; 8 bases are a match to TRBD2. V gave up 5 bases and J gave up 4 bases; unmatched junction bases: 10. CDR3 length: 16 amino acids. From germline, CDR1 is MDHEN and CDR2 SYDVKM. The CDR3: CASSARRGARYNEQFF. The CDR3, as DNA: TGTGCCAGCAGTGCCCGGCGGGGGGCGAGATACAATGAGCAGTTCTTC.

The CDR3 region is CASSGTGPILYEQYF. The CDR3 nucleotides read TGTGCCAGCAGCGGGACAGGGCCCATCCTCTACGAGCAGTACTTC. This chain links TRBV6-6 with TRBJ2-7; 9 bases are shared with TRBD1. The CDR3 is 15 residues long. Trimming removed 6 bases from V and 3 bases from J; junction bases left unmatched: 9. Germline V gene lookup returns CDR1 MNHNY and CDR2 SVGAGI (reference sequence).

The chain recombines TRBV7-3 with TRBJ1-2; maybe TRBD1 (5 bases). Germline V CDR1 and CDR2: SGHTA, FQGTGA. This CDR3 region has 12 residues. Trimming took off 0 bases at V and 10 bases at J, with 9 bases between the two ends. DNA of the CDR3: TGTGCCAGCAGCTTAACGGGACTTTCCTACACCTTC. This encodes CASSLTGLSYTF.

V gene TRBV5-1 combines with J gene TRBJ1-2; 10 positions match TRBD1. In germline, CDR1 is SGHRS, CDR2 YFSETQ. The CDR3 totals 16 residues. V dropped 0 bases and J dropped 0; count of bases not matched to a gene: 2. CDR3 sequence reads: CASSLGQGAPNYGYTF. DNA for the CDR3: TGCGCCAGCAGCTTGGGACAGGGGGCCCCTAACTATGGCTACACCTTC.

The chain uses TRBV5-1 and TRBJ1-6, with 7 nucleotides matching TRBD1. V shed 6 bases and J 9 bases; nucleotides not matched to a gene: 9. The germline V gene encodes CDR1 SGHRS and CDR2 YFSETQ. This CDR3 region has 14 residues. The CDR3 reads CASTFDREGSPLHF. In DNA, the CDR3 is TGCGCCAGCACCTTCGACAGGGAAGGTTCACCCCTCCACTTT.